This T cell receptor beta chain was sequenced during a study of beta chain features in type 1 diabetes. Study-level background: Healthy donors, compared against patients, showed similar age, gender and cell yields. Study observations and caveats: A greater similarity of naive, central memory and Treg TCRB repertoires was seen among patients than among healthy donors. Overrepresentation of cells with high TCR expression could result from cDNA sequencing.

Investigators reverse transcribed all isolated RNA, so they sequenced expressed TCRB transcripts. Mean read depth for naive, central memory and regulatory T cell samples was about 3.6 million reads. Produced via immunoSEQ multiplex PCR; TCRdb's table is partial and in-frame only. The sample consists of 900,000 or so clones, roughly 17% of them appearing once. The CDR3 spans 14 residues. Germline V lookup: CDR1 SEHNR, CDR2 FQNEAQ (reference sequence). Trimming shortened V by 2 bases and J by 3 bases, and 10 bases separated the two germline ends. With respect to this clone: Its antigen is undetermined.

V and J are TRBV7-9 and TRBJ1-1; D uncertain. The receptor was isolated from a woman aged 18-35 years in good health. Sequencing was done on a sample of naive CD4+ T cells from blood. CDR3 loop: CASSLIGTYTEAFF. The CDR3, as DNA: TGTGCCAGCAGCTTAATTGGCACATACACTGAAGCTTTCTTT. Variable domain in full (rest from reference TRBV7-9 and TRBJ1-1): DTGVSQNPRHKITKRGQNVTFRCDPISEHNRLYWYRQTLGQGPEFLTYFQNEAQLEKSRLLSDRFSAERPKGSFSTLEIQRTEQGDSAMYLCASSLIGTYTEAFFGQGTRLTVV.